This T cell receptor delta chain is drawn from a study of gamma-delta T cells after stem cell transplantation. Comment on this clone: At one of its ends the junction is not consistent with the germline gene, which may arise from a read error. Other DNA variants within this sample encode the same CDR3.

CDR1 and CDR2 from the germline V gene are GEAIGNYY and EKD. The CDR3 runs 17 residues. TCRdb fed the RT-PCR reads into CATT to redo clone calling. This table has a few thousand delta-chain clones, approximately 1.9% appearing once. This TCR was sampled from a human donor. It is not recorded whose cells these are; they may come from a transplant donor. This chain links TRDV2 with TRDJ1; no reliable D call. Sequencing input: gamma-delta T cells. The CDR3 spells CACDTVSHPSYTDKLIF. As DNA, the CDR3 is TGTGCCTGTGACACCGTATCCCATCCCTCGTACACCGACAAACTCATCTTT.